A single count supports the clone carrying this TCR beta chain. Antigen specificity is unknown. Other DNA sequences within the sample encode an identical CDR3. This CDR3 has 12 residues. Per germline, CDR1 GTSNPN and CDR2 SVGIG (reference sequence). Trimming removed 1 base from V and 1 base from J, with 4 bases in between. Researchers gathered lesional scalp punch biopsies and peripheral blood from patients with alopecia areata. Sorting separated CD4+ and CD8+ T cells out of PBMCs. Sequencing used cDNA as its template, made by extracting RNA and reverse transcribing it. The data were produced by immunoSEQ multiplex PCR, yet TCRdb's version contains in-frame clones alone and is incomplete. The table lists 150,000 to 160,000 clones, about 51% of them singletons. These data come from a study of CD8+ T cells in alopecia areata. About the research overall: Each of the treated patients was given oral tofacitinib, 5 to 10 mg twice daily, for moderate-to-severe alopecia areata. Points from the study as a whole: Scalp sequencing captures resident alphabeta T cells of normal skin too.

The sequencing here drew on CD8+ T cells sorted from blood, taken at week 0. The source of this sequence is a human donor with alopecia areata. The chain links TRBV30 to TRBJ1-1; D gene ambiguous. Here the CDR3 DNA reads TGTGCCTGGAGTGCCGGGAACACTGAAGCTTTCTTT. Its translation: CAWSAGNTEAFF. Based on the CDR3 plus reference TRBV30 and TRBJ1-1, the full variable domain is SQTIHQWPATLVQPVGSPLSLECTVEGTSNPNLYWYRQAAGRGLQLLFYSVGIGQISSEVPQNLSASRPQDRQFILSSKKLLLSDSGFYLCAWSAGNTEAFFGQGTRLTVV.